The 17 T cell receptor beta chains in this list originate from one sample, sequenced in a study of response to subunit inactivated influenza vaccine. Each CDR3 protein gets one entry after TCRdb re-called the RT-PCR reads with MiXCR. This table holds about 540,000 distinct CDR3 sequences, 14% found once. The source material was PBMCs from blood, sampled approximately 12 days after vaccination. The receptors derive from a man in his fifties who received an inactivated influenza vaccine.

This chain joins TRBV7-2 and TRBJ2-1; D is possibly TRBD2 (7 bases). V lost 5 bases and J 7 bases, leaving 21 bases between the germline ends. Per germline, CDR1 SGHTA and CDR2 FQGNSA. The CDR3 is made up of 16 amino acids. The CDR3: CASSPREGGVSNEQFF. The CDR3 region has the DNA TGTGCCAGCAGCCCCAGGGAGGGGGGTGTGTCTAATGAGCAGTTCTTC.

The genes are TRBV29-1 and TRBJ1-1; maybe TRBD1 (6 bases). Germline CDR1 is SQVTM and CDR2 is ANQGSEA. The CDR3 consists of 13 residues. Trimming removed 6 bases at V and 1 base at J, with 12 bases between. The CDR3: CSVQPTGNTEAFF. The DNA for the CDR3 is TGCAGCGTCCAGCCGACAGGGAACACTGAAGCTTTCTTT.

CDR3 DNA sequence: TGTGCCAGCAGCCCACCCCGTTGGACTAGCTCCCTCACAGATACGCAGTATTTT. It translates to CASSPPRWTSSLTDTQYF. J is TRBJ2-3 and V is TRBV11-1; 8 bases are a match to TRBD2. The V gene end was trimmed by 5 bases and the J gene end by 2 bases; junction bases not matched to a gene: 15. Germline V gives CDR1 SGHAT, CDR2 FQDESV (reference sequence). This CDR3 is 18 amino acids long.

CDR3 bases: TGTGCCAGCACAAAGTGGGGGGACCCACCTGAAGATACGCAGTATTTT. It codes for CASTKWGDPPEDTQYF. This chain connects TRBV2 to TRBJ2-3, with D perhaps matching TRBD2 (6 bases). Per germline, CDR1 SNHLY and CDR2 FYNNEI. The CDR3 extends over 16 amino acids. The germline V and J ends were trimmed by 7 bases and 5 bases, with 22 bases remaining between them.

Details on this clonotype: At one of its ends the junction is not consistent with the germline gene, which may arise from a read error. The rearrangement joins TRBV20-1 to TRBJ1-1, with a tentative D call TRBD1 (5 bases). Looked up from germline, CDR1 is DFQATT and CDR2 is SNEGSKA (reference sequence). CDR3 length equals 13 residues. Here the CDR3 reads CSARGAENTEAFF. Written as DNA, the CDR3 is TGCAGTGCCAGAGGGGCAGAGAACACTGAAGCTTTCTTT.

Many counts were recorded for this clonotype. The V call is TRBV12-3 or TRBV12-4, the J call TRBJ2-7; TRBD1 matches at 7 bases. The CDR3 spans 13 residues. The trim removed 6 bases at V and 7 bases at J, leaving 9 bases unmatched. Here the CDR3 DNA reads TGTGCCAGCAGCCAGGACAGGATGGGTGAGCAGTACTTC. Protein sequence: CASSQDRMGEQYF.

In this sample, this clonotype turned up a few times. The rearrangement uses TRBV10-2 and TRBJ2-1; 14 bases align to TRBD2. CDR3 size: 18 residues. V gave up 2 bases and J gave up 4 bases; unmatched junction bases: 7. Germline CDR1 WSHSY, CDR2 SAAADI. CDR3 region: CASSEGGTSGGLYNEQFF. CDR3 DNA: TGCGCCAGCAGTGAGGGGGGGACTAGCGGGGGCCTATACAATGAGCAGTTCTTC.

This clonotype occurred a few times. The chain recombines TRBV5-1 with TRBJ2-6; TRBD2 agrees at 7 bases. V was clipped by 2 bases and J by 1 base; unmatched bases: 6. Germline loops: CDR1 SGHRS, CDR2 YFSETQ. CDR3 length: 17 amino acids. The chain's CDR3 is CASSFGPGGSGANVLTF. DNA for the CDR3: TGCGCCAGCAGCTTTGGCCCGGGGGGTTCTGGGGCCAACGTCCTGACTTTC.

This clonotype was picked up a small number of times. V gene TRBV18 combines with J gene TRBJ2-2; no clear D gene. The CDR3 loop spans 15 amino acids. The V end was cut by 4 bases, the J end by 0 bases, with 9 bases between. Germline V gene lookup returns CDR1 KGHSH and CDR2 LQKENI. CDR3 coding DNA: TGTGCCAGCTCACAGGCTCGAACGAACACCGGGGAGCTGTTTTTT. Translating gives CASSQARTNTGELFF.

The table lists this clonotype with a few counts. The chain is built from TRBV7-3 and TRBJ2-7, with D tentatively TRBD1 (5 bases). Germline CDR1 SGHTA, CDR2 FQGTGA. The CDR3 runs to 15 residues. V was pared by 1 base and J by 4 bases, with 14 bases between. The CDR3 bases are TGTGCCAGCAGCTTAAGGCCAGGGAATGGGTACGAGCAGTACTTC. Protein product: CASSLRPGNGYEQYF.

This sequence joins TRBV4-3 and TRBJ1-4, with a weak D call TRBD1 (5 bases). This CDR3 has 15 residues. The V gene lost 1 base and the J gene lost 8 bases, with 14 bases spanning the gap. Germline V lookup: CDR1 LGHNA, CDR2 YSLEER. In DNA form, the CDR3 reads TGCGCCAGCAGCCAAGGAACAGGACCAAGGGAAAAACTGTTTTTT. This sequence encodes CASSQGTGPREKLFF.

The rearrangement links TRBV27 to TRBJ2-1, with 8 bases lining up with TRBD1. Trimming cost V 6 bases and J 4 bases; bases outside gene matches: 14. This CDR3 has 17 amino acids. The V gene's germline CDR1 is MNHEY and CDR2 SMNVEV (reference sequence). CDR3 DNA: TGTGCCAGCAGGAGAGGCATAGCACAGGGGGTTTACAATGAGCAGTTCTTC. Its protein is CASRRGIAQGVYNEQFF.

The J gene is TRBJ2-7, the V gene TRBV5-5; TRBD1 agrees at 10 bases. The germline CDR1 and CDR2 sequences are SGHKS and YYEKEE (reference sequence). This CDR3 spans 17 amino acids. J gave up 2 bases and V 3 bases, and 11 bases lay outside the gene matches. The CDR3 DNA is TGTGCCAGCAGCTGGGGACAGGGGCTAAGCATTGCCTACGAGCAGTACTTC. It encodes CASSWGQGLSIAYEQYF.

The rearrangement joins TRBV29-1 to TRBJ2-2; D ambiguous. CDR1 SQVTM and CDR2 ANQGSEA come from the germline V gene. The CDR3 extends over 15 amino acids. Trimming removed 4 bases from V and 4 bases from J, with 16 bases in between. The CDR3: CSVGTGSRSTGELFF. DNA of the CDR3: TGCAGCGTTGGGACCGGATCCCGCAGCACCGGGGAGCTGTTTTTT.

The genes are TRBV20-1 and TRBJ1-2; D remains ambiguous. V lost 5 bases and J 5 bases, leaving 15 bases between the germline ends. The V gene's germline CDR1 is DFQATT and CDR2 SNEGSKA (reference sequence). The CDR3 covers 13 residues. CDR3: CSAVDMGSYGYTF. CDR3 in DNA: TGCAGTGCTGTTGACATGGGCTCTTATGGCTACACCTTC.

This clonotype appeared many times. The rearrangement joins TRBV12-3 or TRBV12-4 to TRBJ2-7, with D tentatively TRBD1 (5 bases). With 5 bases removed from V and 3 bases from J, the gap between germline ends came to 17 bases. This CDR3 region has 15 residues. CDR3 protein: CASSPRAPGHYEQYF. The DNA of the CDR3 is TGTGCCAGCAGTCCTAGGGCCCCAGGACACTACGAGCAGTACTTC.

This clonotype occurred a few times. This chain links TRBV4-2 with TRBJ2-1; no clear D gene. Trimming stripped 0 bases from V and 6 bases from J, with 9 bases between. The CDR3 extends over 14 amino acids. Germline V CDR1 and CDR2: LGHNA, YNFKEQ. CDR3 loop: CASSQDQASNEQFF. In DNA form, the CDR3 reads TGTGCCAGCAGCCAAGATCAGGCTAGCAATGAGCAGTTCTTC.